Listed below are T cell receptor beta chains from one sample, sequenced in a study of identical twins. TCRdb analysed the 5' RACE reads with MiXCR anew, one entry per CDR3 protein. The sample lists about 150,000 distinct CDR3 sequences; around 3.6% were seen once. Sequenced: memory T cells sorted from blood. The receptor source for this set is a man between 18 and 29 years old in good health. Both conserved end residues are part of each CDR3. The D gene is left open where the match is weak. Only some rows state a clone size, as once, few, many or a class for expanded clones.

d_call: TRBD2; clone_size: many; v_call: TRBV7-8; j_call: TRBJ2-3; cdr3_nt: TGTGCCAGCAGCTTAAGAGCGGGGGATGTGACAGATACGCAGTATTTT; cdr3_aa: CASSLRAGDVTDTQYF
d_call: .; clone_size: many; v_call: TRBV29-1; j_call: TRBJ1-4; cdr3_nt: TGCAGCGTTGCGGACCGACCCAATGAAAAACTGTTTTTT; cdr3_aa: CSVADRPNEKLFF
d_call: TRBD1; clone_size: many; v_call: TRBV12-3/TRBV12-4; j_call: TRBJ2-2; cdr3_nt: TGTGCCAGCAGTCTCGGGACAGGGAGCGCCGGGGAGCTGTTTTTT; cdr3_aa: CASSLGTGSAGELFF
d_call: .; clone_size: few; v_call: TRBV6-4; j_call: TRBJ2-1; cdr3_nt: TGTGCCACCTCTCCGACGGCCAGCTCCTACAATGAGCAGTTCTTC; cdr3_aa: CATSPTASSYNEQFF
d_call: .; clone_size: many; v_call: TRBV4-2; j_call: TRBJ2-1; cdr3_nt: TGTGCCAGCAGCCAAGCGGAGGGGGCAGAGAACAATGAGCAGTTCTTC; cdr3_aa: CASSQAEGAENNEQFF
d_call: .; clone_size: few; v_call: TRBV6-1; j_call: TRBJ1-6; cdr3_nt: TGTGCCAGCAAAACAGGCGGGTCACCCCTCCACTTT; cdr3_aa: CASKTGGSPLHF
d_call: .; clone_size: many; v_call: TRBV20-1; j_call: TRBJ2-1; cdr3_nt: TGCAGTGCTAGAGATCTTATGGCTAGTTCCGCGGGGAAGGATGAGCAGTTCTTC; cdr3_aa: CSARDLMASSAGKDEQFF
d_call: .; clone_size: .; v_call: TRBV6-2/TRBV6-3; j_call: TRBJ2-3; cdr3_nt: TGTGCCAGCAGTTACGAGGCGAAGTGGGCAGATACGCAGTATTTT; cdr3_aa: CASSYEAKWADTQYF
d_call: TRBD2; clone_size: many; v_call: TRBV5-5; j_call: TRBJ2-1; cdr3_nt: TGTGCCAGCAGCTTCGGACTAGCGGGGTACAATGAGCAGTTCTTC; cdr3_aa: CASSFGLAGYNEQFF
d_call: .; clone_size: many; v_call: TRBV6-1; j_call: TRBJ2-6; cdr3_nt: TGTGCCAGCCGCAACAGGGCTGGGGCCAACGTCCTGACTTTC; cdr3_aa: CASRNRAGANVLTF
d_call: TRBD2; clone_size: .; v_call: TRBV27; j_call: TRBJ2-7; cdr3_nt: TGTGTCAGCAGCCTGGAGGGTGGTCTAGCGGGAGGGCAGCAGTACTTC; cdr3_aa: CVSSLEGGLAGGQQYF
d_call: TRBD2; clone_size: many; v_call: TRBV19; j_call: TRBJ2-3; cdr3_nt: TGTGCCACCTCCGGACAAGCGGGAGGTCTCCTCACAGATACGCAGTATTTT; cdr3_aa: CATSGQAGGLLTDTQYF
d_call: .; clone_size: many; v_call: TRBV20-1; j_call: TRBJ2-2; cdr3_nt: TGCAGTGCAAAGGGCAGTGTTGTTCCGGATCTGTTTTTT; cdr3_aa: CSAKGSVVPDLFF
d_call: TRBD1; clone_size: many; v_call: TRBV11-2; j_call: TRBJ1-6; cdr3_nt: TGTGCCAGCAGCTTACAGGGGGGTAATTCACCCCTCCACTTT; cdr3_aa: CASSLQGGNSPLHF
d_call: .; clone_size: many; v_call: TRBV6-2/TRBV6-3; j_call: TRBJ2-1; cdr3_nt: TGTGCCAGCAGTTACTTGTTCGTGGAAGACAATGAGCAGTTCTTC; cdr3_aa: CASSYLFVEDNEQFF
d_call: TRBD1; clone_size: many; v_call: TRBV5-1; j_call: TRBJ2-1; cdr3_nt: TGCGCCAGCAGCTTGGGGGACAGGTTCGGTGAGCAGTTCTTC; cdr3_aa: CASSLGDRFGEQFF
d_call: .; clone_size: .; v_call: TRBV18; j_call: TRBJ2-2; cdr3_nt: TGTGCCAGCTCACCACCCCGCCCCGGGGAGCTGTTTTTT; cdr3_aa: CASSPPRPGELFF
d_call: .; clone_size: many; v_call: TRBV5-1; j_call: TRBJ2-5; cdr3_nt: TGCGCCAGCAGTCTGGGAACTAGGAGGGAGACCCAGTACTTC; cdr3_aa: CASSLGTRRETQYF
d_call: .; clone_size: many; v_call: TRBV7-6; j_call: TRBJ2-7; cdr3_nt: TGTGCCAGCAGCTTAGGGCGAGGTAATACGTACGAGCAGTACTTC; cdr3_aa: CASSLGRGNTYEQYF
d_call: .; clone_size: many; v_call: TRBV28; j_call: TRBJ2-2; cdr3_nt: TGTGCCAGCAGCTCGGGCAGGGGGAACACCGGGGAGCTGTTTTTT; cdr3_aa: CASSSGRGNTGELFF
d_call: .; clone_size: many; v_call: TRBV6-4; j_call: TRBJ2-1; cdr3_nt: TGTGCCAGCAGTGGTGGCCGCTCCTACAATGAGCAGTTCTTC; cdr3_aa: CASSGGRSYNEQFF
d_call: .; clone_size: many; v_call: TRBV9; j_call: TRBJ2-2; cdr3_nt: TGTGCCAGCAGCTTTAGGGGGGTCGGGGAGCTGTTTTTT; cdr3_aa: CASSFRGVGELFF
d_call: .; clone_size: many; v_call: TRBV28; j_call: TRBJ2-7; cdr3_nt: TGTGCCAGCAGAACATTACAGGGCGAGCAGTACTTC; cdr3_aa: CASRTLQGEQYF
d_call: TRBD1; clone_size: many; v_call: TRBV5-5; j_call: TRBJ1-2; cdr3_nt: TGTGCCAGCAGCTTGGTACAGGGGAACTATGGCTACACCTTC; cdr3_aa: CASSLVQGNYGYTF
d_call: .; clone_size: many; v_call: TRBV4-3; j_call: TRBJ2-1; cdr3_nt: TGCGCCAGCAGCCAAGAACTAGGAGGTTACAATGAGCAGTTCTTC; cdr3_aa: CASSQELGGYNEQFF
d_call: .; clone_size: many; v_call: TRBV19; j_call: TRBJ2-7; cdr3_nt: TGTGCCAGTAATTGGAGGGGCGAGCAGTACTTC; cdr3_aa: CASNWRGEQYF
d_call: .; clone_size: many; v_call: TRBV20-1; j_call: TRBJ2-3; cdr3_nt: TGCAGTGCTCCGGGGGCGGTGGGATACACAGATACGCAGTATTTT; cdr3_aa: CSAPGAVGYTDTQYF
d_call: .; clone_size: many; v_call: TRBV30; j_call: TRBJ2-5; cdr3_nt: TGTGCCCCAGGGGGGAAAGGGGGTGGAGAGACCCAGTACTTC; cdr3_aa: CAPGGKGGGETQYF
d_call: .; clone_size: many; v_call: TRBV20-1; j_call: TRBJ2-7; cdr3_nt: TGCAGTGCTAGAGTGGGGCTCGGCGAGCAGTACTTC; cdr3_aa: CSARVGLGEQYF
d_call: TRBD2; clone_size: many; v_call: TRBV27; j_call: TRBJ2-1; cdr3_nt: TGTGCCAGCAGTTTACGACTAGCGGGAGGGGCAAATGAGCAGTTCTTC; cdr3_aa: CASSLRLAGGANEQFF
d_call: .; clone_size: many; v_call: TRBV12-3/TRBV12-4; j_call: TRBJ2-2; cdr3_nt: TGTGCCAGCAGGGAGTCCGGGGAGCTGTTTTTT; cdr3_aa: CASRESGELFF
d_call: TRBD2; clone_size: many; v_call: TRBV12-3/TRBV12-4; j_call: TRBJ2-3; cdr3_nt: TGTGCCAGCAACCTTAGCGGGAGGGCGCAGTATTTT; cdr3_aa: CASNLSGRAQYF